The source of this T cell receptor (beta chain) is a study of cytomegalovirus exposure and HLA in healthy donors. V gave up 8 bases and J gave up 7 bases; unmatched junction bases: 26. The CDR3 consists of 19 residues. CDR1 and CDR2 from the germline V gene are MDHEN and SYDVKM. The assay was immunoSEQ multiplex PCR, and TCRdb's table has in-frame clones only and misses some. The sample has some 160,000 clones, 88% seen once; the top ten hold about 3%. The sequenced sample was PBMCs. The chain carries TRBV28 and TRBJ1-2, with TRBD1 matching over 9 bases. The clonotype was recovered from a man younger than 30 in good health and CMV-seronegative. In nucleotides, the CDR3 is TGTGCCAGCTCTGGGGGAATGAGAAAGGGACAGGGACCTGACGGTGGCTACACCTTC. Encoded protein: CASSGGMRKGQGPDGGYTF.